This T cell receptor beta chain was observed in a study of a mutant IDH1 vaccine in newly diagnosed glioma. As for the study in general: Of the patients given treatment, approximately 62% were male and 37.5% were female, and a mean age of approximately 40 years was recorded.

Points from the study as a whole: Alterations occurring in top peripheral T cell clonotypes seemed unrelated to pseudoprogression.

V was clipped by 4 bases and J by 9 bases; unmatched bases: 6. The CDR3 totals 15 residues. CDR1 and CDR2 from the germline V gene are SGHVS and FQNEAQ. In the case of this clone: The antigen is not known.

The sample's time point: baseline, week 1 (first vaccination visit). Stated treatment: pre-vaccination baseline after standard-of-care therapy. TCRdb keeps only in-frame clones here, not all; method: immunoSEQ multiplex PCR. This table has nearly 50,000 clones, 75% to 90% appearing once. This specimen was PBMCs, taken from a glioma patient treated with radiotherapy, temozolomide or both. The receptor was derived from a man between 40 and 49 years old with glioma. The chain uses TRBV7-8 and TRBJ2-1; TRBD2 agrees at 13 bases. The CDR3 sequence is CASSSGTSGISEQFF. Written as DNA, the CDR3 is TGTGCCAGCAGCTCCGGGACTAGCGGGATAAGTGAGCAGTTCTTC.